The T cell receptor beta chain described here comes from a study of OX40 agonist ivuxolimab in advanced cancers. Whole-study results and caveats: Low normalized T-cell clonal expansion was also seen in some nonresponders. Compared with CD4+, CD8+ T cells on average had more expanded clones.

TCRdb keeps only in-frame clones here, not all; method: immunoSEQ multiplex PCR. Here the sample spans 60,000 to 65,000 clones, 91% being singletons. In regard to this clone: What it recognizes is unknown.

People who had autoimmune disease history or systemic immunosuppression were excluded. Sampling of blood occurred at baseline, cycle 4 day 1, and cycle 7 day 1. The CDR3 has 15 residues. V dropped 4 bases and J dropped 2 bases, with 14 bases sitting between them. The V gene's germline CDR1 is WSHSY and CDR2 SAAADI. The sample consisted of CD4+ or CD8+ T cells sorted from blood, taken in a trial of the OX40 agonist ivuxolimab. J is TRBJ1-2 and V is TRBV10-2; possibly TRBD1 for D (6 bases). The sequence was obtained from an adult with an advanced solid tumor such as melanoma, head and neck, liver or kidney cancer. The CDR3: CASSGPTGSNYGYTF. CDR3 nucleotide sequence: TGCGCCAGCAGTGGGCCGACAGGCTCGAACTATGGCTACACCTTC.